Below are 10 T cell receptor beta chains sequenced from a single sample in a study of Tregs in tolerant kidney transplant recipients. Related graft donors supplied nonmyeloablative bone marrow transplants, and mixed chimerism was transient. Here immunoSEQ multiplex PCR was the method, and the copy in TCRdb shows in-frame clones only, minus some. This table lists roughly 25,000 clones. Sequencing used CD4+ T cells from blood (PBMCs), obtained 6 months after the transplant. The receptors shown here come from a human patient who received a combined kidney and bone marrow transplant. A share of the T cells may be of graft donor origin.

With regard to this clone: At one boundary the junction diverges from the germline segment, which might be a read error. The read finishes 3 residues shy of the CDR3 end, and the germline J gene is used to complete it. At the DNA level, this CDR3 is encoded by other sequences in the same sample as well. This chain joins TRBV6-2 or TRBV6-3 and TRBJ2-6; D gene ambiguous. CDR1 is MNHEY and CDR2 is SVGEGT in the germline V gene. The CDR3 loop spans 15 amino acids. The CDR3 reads CASSRDNSGANVLTF. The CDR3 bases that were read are TGTGCCAGCAGTCGAGACAACTCTGGAGCCAACGTC.

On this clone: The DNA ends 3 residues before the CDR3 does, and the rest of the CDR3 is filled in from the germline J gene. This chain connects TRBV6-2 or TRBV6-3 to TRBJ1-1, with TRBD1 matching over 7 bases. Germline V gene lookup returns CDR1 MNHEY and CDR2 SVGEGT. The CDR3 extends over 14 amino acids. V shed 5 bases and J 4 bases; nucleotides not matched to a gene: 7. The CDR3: CASSQQGNRTEAFF. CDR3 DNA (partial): TGTGCCAGCAGTCAACAGGGGAATCGCACTGAA.

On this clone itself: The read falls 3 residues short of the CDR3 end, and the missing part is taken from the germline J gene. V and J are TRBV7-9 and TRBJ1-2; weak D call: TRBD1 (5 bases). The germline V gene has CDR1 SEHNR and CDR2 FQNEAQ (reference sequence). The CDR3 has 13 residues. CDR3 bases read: TGTGCCAGCAGCTTAGGCAGGGCCTACGGC. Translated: CASSLGRAYG. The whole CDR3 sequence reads CASSLGRAYGYTF.

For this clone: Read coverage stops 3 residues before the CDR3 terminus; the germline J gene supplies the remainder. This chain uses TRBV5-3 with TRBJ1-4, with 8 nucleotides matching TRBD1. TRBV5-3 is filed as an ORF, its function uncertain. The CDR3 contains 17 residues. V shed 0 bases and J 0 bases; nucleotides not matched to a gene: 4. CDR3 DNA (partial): TGTGCCAGAAGCTTGGACAGGGGGGTGGCAACTAATGAAAAA. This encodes CARSLDRGVATNEK. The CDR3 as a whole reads CARSLDRGVATNEKLFF.

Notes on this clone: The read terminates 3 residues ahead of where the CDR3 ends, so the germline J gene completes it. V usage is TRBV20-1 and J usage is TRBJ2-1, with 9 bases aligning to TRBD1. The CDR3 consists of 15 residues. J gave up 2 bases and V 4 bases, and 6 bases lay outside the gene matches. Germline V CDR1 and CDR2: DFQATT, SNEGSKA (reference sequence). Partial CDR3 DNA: TGCAGTGCTAATCTCCGGGACAGGGCCTACAATGAG. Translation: CSANLRDRAYNE. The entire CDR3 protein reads CSANLRDRAYNEQFF.

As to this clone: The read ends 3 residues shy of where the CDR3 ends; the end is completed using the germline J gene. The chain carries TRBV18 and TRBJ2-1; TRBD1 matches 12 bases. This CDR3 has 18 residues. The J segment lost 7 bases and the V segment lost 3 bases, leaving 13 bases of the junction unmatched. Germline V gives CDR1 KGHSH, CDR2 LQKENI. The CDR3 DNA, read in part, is TGTGCCAGCTCACCTTACGGACCCGGGACAGGGGGCTTAAATGAG. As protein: CASSPYGPGTGGLNE. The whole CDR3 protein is CASSPYGPGTGGLNEQFF. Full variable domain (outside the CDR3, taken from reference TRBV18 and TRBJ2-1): NAGVMQNPRHLVRRRGQEARLRCSPMKGHSHVYWYRQLPEEGLKFMVYLQKENIIDESGMPKERFSAEFPKEGPSILRIQQVVRGDSAAYFCASSPYGPGTGGLNEQFFGPGTRLTVL.

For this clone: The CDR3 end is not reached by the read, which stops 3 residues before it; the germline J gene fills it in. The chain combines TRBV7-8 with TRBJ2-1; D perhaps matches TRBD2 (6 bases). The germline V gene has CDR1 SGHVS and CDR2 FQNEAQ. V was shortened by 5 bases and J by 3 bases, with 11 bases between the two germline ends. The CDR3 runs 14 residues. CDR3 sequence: CASSHRDFYNEQFF. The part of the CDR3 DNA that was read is TGTGCCAGCAGCCACCGGGACTTCTACAATGAG.

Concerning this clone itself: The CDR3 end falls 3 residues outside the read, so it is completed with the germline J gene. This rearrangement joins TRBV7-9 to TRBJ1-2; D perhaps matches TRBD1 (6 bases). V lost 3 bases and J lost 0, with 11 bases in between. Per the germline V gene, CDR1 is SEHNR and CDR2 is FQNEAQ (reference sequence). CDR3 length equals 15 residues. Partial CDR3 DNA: TGTGCCAGCAGCTTGCGACAGGCCCCTAACTATGGC. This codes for CASSLRQAPNYG. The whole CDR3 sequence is CASSLRQAPNYGYTF.

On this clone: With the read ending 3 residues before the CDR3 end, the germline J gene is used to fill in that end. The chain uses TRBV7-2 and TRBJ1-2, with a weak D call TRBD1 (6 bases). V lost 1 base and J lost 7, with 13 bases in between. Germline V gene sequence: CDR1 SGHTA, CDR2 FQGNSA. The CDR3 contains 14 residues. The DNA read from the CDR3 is TGTGCCAGCAGCTTAGAACAGGGCTGGGGTGGC. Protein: CASSLEQGWGG. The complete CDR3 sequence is CASSLEQGWGGYTF.

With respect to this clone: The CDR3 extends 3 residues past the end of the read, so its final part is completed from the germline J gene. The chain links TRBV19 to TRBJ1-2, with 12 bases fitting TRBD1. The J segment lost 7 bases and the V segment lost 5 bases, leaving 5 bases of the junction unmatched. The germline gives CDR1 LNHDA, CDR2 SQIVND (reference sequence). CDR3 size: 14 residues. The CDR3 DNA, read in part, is TGTGCCAGTAGTCCCGGGACAGGGGGCTTTGGC. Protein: CASSPGTGGFG. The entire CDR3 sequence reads CASSPGTGGFGYTF. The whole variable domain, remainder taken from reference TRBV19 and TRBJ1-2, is DGGITQSPKYLFRKEGQNVTLSCEQNLNHDAMYWYRQDPGQGLRLIYYSQIVNDFQKGDIAEGYSVSREKKESFPLTVTSAQKNPTAFYLCASSPGTGGFGYTFGSGTRLTVV.